These 14 T cell receptor beta chains came from one sample sequenced in a study of cytomegalovirus exposure and HLA in healthy donors. TCRdb's table, derived via immunoSEQ multiplex PCR, lists solely in-frame clones and lacks some. The sample holds about 110,000 clones; approximately 96% are singletons and the top ten take around 0.65%. Sequenced input: PBMCs. The source of these receptors is a woman between 18 and 29 years old in good health and CMV-seronegative.

This chain links TRBV28 with TRBJ1-6; D gene ambiguous. Germline values: CDR1 MDHEN, CDR2 SYDVKM. This CDR3 is 14 amino acids long. V lost 5 bases and J 12 bases, leaving 17 bases between the germline ends. The CDR3 here is CASSQLTGIGPLHF. As DNA, the CDR3 is TGTGCCAGCAGTCAATTAACCGGTATTGGACCCCTCCACTTT. Full variable domain (missing parts from reference TRBV28 and TRBJ1-6): DVKVTQSSRYLVKRTGEKVFLECVQDMDHENMFWYRQDPGLGLRLIYFSYDVKMKEKGDIPEGYSVSREKKERFSLILESASTNQTSMYLCASSQLTGIGPLHFGNGTRLTVT.

The chain is built from TRBV18 and TRBJ1-3; D may be TRBD1 (6 bases). Per germline, CDR1 KGHSH and CDR2 LQKENI. The V gene lost 1 base and the J gene lost 0 bases, with 13 bases spanning the gap. The CDR3 totals 17 residues. Here the CDR3 DNA reads TGTGCCAGCTCACCACAGGGGACACTCTTCTCTGGAAACACCATATATTTT. Protein: CASSPQGTLFSGNTIYF.

The chain joins TRBV6-1 to TRBJ1-2, with 10 positions matching TRBD1. The germline V gene has CDR1 MNHNS and CDR2 SASEGT. J gave up 13 bases and V 4 bases, and 12 bases lay outside the gene matches. The CDR3 extends over 14 amino acids. CDR3 in DNA: TGTGCCAGCAGTGCACGCCGGGACAGGGGAGTGAGCACCTTC. It specifies CASSARRDRGVSTF.

The chain recombines TRBV19 with TRBJ2-1; 8 nucleotides align to TRBD1. V shed 2 bases, J shed 1 base, and the junction held 1 base outside the gene matches. Germline-derived CDR1 and CDR2 are LNHDA and SQIVND (reference sequence). CDR3 length equals 15 residues. This CDR3 is CASSINRGSYNEQFF. CDR3 coding DNA: TGTGCCAGTAGTATAAACAGGGGGTCCTACAATGAGCAGTTCTTC.

This rearrangement joins TRBV28 to TRBJ1-3, with TRBD1 as a possible D gene (5 bases). This CDR3 has 14 amino acids. The V end lost 7 bases, the J end lost 4 bases, and 14 bases lay between the germline ends. CDR1 is MDHEN and CDR2 is SYDVKM in the germline V gene. The CDR3 region is CASKRRGSGNTIYF. CDR3 coding DNA: TGTGCCAGCAAGAGGAGGGGTTCGGGAAACACCATATATTTT.

This clone was detected only a few times. This sequence joins TRBV27 and TRBJ2-1, with 7 bases that match TRBD2. The germline gives CDR1 MNHEY, CDR2 SMNVEV (reference sequence). The ends lost 3 bases at V and 2 bases at J; junction bases unmatched: 4. The CDR3 has 15 amino acids. The CDR3 protein is CASSLFAGAYNEQFF. The CDR3 bases are TGTGCCAGCAGTTTGTTTGCGGGGGCCTACAATGAGCAGTTCTTC.

This sequence joins TRBV5-5 and TRBJ1-2; a weak D match, TRBD1 (6 bases). CDR1 is SGHKS and CDR2 is YYEKEE in the germline V gene (reference sequence). The length of the CDR3 is 16 residues. V was cut by 0 bases and J by 4 bases, with 16 bases left in between. The CDR3 here is CASSLGLLGATYGYTF. The DNA of the CDR3 is TGTGCCAGCAGCTTGGGGCTTCTGGGGGCAACCTATGGCTACACCTTC.

The chain combines TRBV5-4 with TRBJ1-2; tentatively, D is TRBD1 (5 bases). Germline V CDR1 and CDR2: SGHNT, YYREEE (reference sequence). CDR3 length equals 13 residues. V was shortened by 0 bases and J by 13 bases, with 16 bases between the two germline ends. CDR3 sequence reads: CASSLGGFSFFTF. The CDR3 DNA reads TGTGCCAGCAGCTTGGGGGGCTTTTCTTTCTTCACCTTC.

The CDR3 region is CASSSDRGGNQPQHF. The CDR3 DNA sequence: TGTGCCAGCAGTTCGGACAGGGGCGGCAATCAGCCCCAGCATTTT. The chain joins TRBV6-5 to TRBJ1-5; 9 nucleotides line up with TRBD1. V trimming: 4 bases; J trimming: 2 bases; junction bases outside the gene matches: 3. The V gene's germline CDR1 is MNHEY and CDR2 SVGAGI. This CDR3 contains 15 residues.

CDR3: CASKRTSGGISTDTQYF. The CDR3 DNA is TGTGCCAGCAAGAGGACTAGCGGGGGGATTAGCACAGATACGCAGTATTTT. The rearrangement links TRBV2 to TRBJ2-3; TRBD2 matches at 14 bases. The trim removed 7 bases at V and 0 bases at J, leaving 6 bases unmatched. The germline gives CDR1 SNHLY, CDR2 FYNNEI. The CDR3 runs 17 residues.

The rearrangement links TRBV28 to TRBJ2-7; maybe TRBD1 (6 bases). Germline V lookup: CDR1 MDHEN, CDR2 SYDVKM. V dropped 6 bases and J dropped 2 bases, with 11 bases sitting between them. This CDR3 is 13 amino acids long. CDR3 sequence (DNA): TGTGCCAGCAGGCGTCAGGGGACCTACGAGCAGTACTTC. Translating it yields CASRRQGTYEQYF.

V gene TRBV5-1 combines with J gene TRBJ1-2; D remains ambiguous. The CDR3 contains 13 residues. V lost 2 bases, J lost 7 bases, and 12 bases lay in between. CDR1 and CDR2 (germline): SGHRS, YFSETQ. CDR3 bases: TGCGCCAGCAGCTTCGGTCTAGAACGTGGCTACACCTTC. Protein sequence: CASSFGLERGYTF.

This sequence joins TRBV28 and TRBJ1-2, with 7 bases matching TRBD1. The length of the CDR3 is 13 residues. The V segment lost 6 bases and the J segment 7 bases; nucleotides outside the gene matches: 8. The germline gives CDR1 MDHEN, CDR2 SYDVKM. CDR3 nucleotide sequence: TGTGCCAGCAGCCAAGACAGGGTAGTTGGCTACACCTTC. This encodes CASSQDRVVGYTF.

The chain carries TRBV28 and TRBJ2-5; D is possibly TRBD1 (5 bases). CDR3 size: 14 residues. Trimming left V 5 bases short and J 1 base short, with 11 bases between. The germline V gene has CDR1 MDHEN and CDR2 SYDVKM. The CDR3 spells CASSIARGQETQYF. The CDR3 region has the DNA TGTGCCAGCAGTATAGCAAGGGGCCAAGAGACCCAGTACTTC.